The T cell receptor beta chain under discussion was sequenced for a study of blood T cells in healthy people across ages. Findings of the study overall: Underestimates were what the diversity estimates from one million T cells were considered to be. With naive T cell percentage, TCR beta diversity showed a strong correlation.

With respect to this clonotype: The antigen is undetermined.

A second roughly 6 to 12 cycle PCR used barcoded and J-beta primers. Through a template-switch adaptor with 12 random nucleotides, each cDNA molecule received a tag. TCRdb re-called the 5' RACE reads through MiXCR, storing one row per CDR3 protein. The sample contains around 580,000 distinct CDR3 sequences, around 48% of which appear only once. V dropped 0 bases and J dropped 6 bases, with 21 bases sitting between them. The CDR3 has 18 amino acids. CDR1 is SGHDN, CDR2 FVKESK, per germline. The specimen was blood. This TCR came from a man older than 75 in good health. The chain recombines TRBV14 with TRBJ2-4; D might be TRBD1 (8 bases). CDR3 coding DNA: TGTGCCAGCAGCCAAGATCGGGGGGCAGGGGGCGCAAGAAACATTCAGTACTTC. It translates to CASSQDRGAGGARNIQYF.